The subject of this entry is one T cell receptor (beta chain). Antigen unknown. Produced via immunoSEQ multiplex PCR; TCRdb's table is partial and in-frame only. The sample carries 100,000 or so clones, 85% to 95% recorded once. This entry is derived from a study of siplizumab effects on memory and regulatory T cells. Points from the study as a whole: Unstimulated subsets contained matches for only a minor fraction of alloreactive clones. The study found that siplizumab significantly reduced alloreactive sequences traceable to unstimulated CD4+ memory cells.

Germline CDR1 reads KGHSH; CDR2 reads LQKENI. Between the trimmed V and J ends, which lost 1 base and 0 bases, there was a span of 12 bases. This CDR3 has 16 amino acids. The chain recombines TRBV18 with TRBJ1-1; D gene ambiguous. Sequenced input: non-Treg CD4+ T cells sorted from blood. The TCR originated in a human donor in good health. CDR3 in amino acids: CASSPRTELMNTEAFF. CDR3 nucleotides: TGTGCCAGCTCACCACGGACCGAGCTCATGAACACTGAAGCTTTCTTT.